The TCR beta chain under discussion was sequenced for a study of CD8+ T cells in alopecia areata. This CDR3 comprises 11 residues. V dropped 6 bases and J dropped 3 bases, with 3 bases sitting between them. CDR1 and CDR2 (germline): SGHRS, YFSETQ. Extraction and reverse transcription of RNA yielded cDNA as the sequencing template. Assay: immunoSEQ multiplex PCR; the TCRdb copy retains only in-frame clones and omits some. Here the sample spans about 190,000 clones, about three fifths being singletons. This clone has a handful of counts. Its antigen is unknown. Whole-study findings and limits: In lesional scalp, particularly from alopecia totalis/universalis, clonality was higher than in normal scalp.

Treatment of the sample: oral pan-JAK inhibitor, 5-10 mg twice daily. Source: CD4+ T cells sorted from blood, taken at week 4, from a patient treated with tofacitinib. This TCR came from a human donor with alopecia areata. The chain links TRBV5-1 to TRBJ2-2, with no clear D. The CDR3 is CASTYTGELFF. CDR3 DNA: TGCGCCAGCACTTACACCGGGGAGCTGTTTTTT.